This T cell receptor (beta chain) was sequenced in a study of cytomegalovirus exposure and HLA in healthy donors. Whole-study results and caveats: A later analysis appeared to link common viral pathogens to several of the most significant clusters.

V lost 7 bases, J lost 3 bases, and 9 bases stayed unmatched. Germline CDR1 is MDHEN and CDR2 is SYDVKM. CDR3 length: 15 amino acids. Primers: 60 Vbeta forward and 13 Jbeta reverse. The table came from immunoSEQ multiplex PCR; TCRdb's copy has only in-frame clones and leaves some out. The sample carries 120,000 or so clones, about four fifths recorded once. Of note for this clone: Its antigen remains unknown.

This clonotype originated in a woman between 35 and 50 years old in good health and CMV-seropositive. The chain uses TRBV28 and TRBJ1-5; 7 positions match TRBD1. The sequenced sample was PBMCs. The CDR3 nucleotides are TGTGCCAGCACCAGGGGGGTACGTCTCAATCAGCCCCAGCATTTT. It yields the protein CASTRGVRLNQPQHF.